A single sample gave rise to the 21 T cell receptor beta chains below, sequenced in a study of control samples from healthy donors and cancer patients. The protocol was immunoSEQ multiplex PCR, while the TCRdb copy is restricted to in-frame clones and leaves out a portion. The repertoire has roughly 130,000 clones, approximately 90% of them found once; the top ten carry approximately 9%. The sequencing sample was made of blood. The receptors shown here come from a man between 18 and 35 years old in good health.

This rearrangement joins TRBV5-1 to TRBJ2-3; 9 nucleotides line up with TRBD2. V lost 4 bases and J lost 0; bases outside the gene matches: 3. Germline CDR1 is SGHRS and CDR2 is YFSETQ. The CDR3 extends over 15 amino acids. The chain's CDR3 is CASSAGLASTDTQYF. The CDR3 DNA reads as TGCGCCAGCAGCGCGGGACTAGCTAGCACAGATACGCAGTATTTT.

The CDR3 coding sequence is TGTGCCAGCATCCGAAACAGGGACCCCTTGAACACTGAAGCTTTCTTT. It is translated as CASIRNRDPLNTEAFF. The rearrangement joins TRBV19 to TRBJ1-1; D may be TRBD1 (6 bases). Germline CDR1 is LNHDA and CDR2 is SQIVND (reference sequence). The length of the CDR3 is 16 residues. Trimming took off 9 bases at V and 0 bases at J, with 20 bases between the two ends. Full variable domain (remainder filled in from reference TRBV19 and TRBJ1-1): DGGITQSPKYLFRKEGQNVTLSCEQNLNHDAMYWYRQDPGQGLRLIYYSQIVNDFQKGDIAEGYSVSREKKESFPLTVTSAQKNPTAFYLCASIRNRDPLNTEAFFGQGTRLTVV.

The V and J genes are TRBV2 and TRBJ2-5; 9 bases are shared with TRBD2. CDR1 is SNHLY, CDR2 FYNNEI, per germline. This CDR3 region has 19 residues. Trimming took 6 bases from V and 0 from J; bases not matched to a gene: 17. CDR3 coding DNA: TGTGCCAGCAGCAAAGGGGACTACGGCGGGGGGGAGTACCAAGAGACCCAGTACTTC. Amino acids: CASSKGDYGGGEYQETQYF.

The V and J genes are TRBV30 and TRBJ2-3; D not resolved. The CDR3 has 14 residues. CDR1 and CDR2 from the germline V gene are GTSNPN and SVGIG (reference sequence). With 2 bases removed from V and 2 bases from J, the gap between germline ends came to 11 bases. In DNA, the CDR3 is TGTGCCTGGAGTCCCTTACGGTACACAGATACGCAGTATTTT. It yields the protein CAWSPLRYTDTQYF.

The CDR3: CASSEQEGLYEQYF. The CDR3 nucleotides are TGTGCCAGCAGTGAACAGGAGGGACTCTACGAGCAGTACTTC. The rearrangement joins TRBV2 to TRBJ2-7, with D possibly being TRBD2 (6 bases). Germline CDR1 reads SNHLY; CDR2 reads FYNNEI. The V end was cut by 2 bases, the J end by 3 bases, with 11 bases between. The CDR3 is made up of 14 amino acids.

The chain uses TRBV2 and TRBJ1-1; D perhaps matches TRBD1 (6 bases). This CDR3 region has 13 residues. V shed 8 bases and J shed 11 bases, with 21 bases lying between them. Germline CDR1 reads SNHLY; CDR2 reads FYNNEI. The CDR3 here is CASRYEGGREAFF. As DNA, the CDR3 is TGTGCCAGCCGGTATGAGGGGGGCCGGGAGGCTTTCTTT. The whole variable domain, remainder taken from reference TRBV2 and TRBJ1-1, is EPEVTQTPSHQVTQMGQEVILRCVPISNHLYFYWYRQILGQKVEFLVSFYNNEISEKSEIFDDQFSVERPDGSNFTLKIRSTKLEDSAMYFCASRYEGGREAFFGQGTRLTVV.

The J gene is TRBJ1-5, the V gene TRBV7-3; D is ambiguous. Trimming took off 5 bases at V and 0 bases at J, with 20 bases between the two ends. Germline CDR1 is SGHTA and CDR2 is FQGTGA. The length of the CDR3 is 18 residues. CDR3 region: CASSRTGSAPYSNQPQHF. Written as DNA, the CDR3 is TGTGCCAGCAGCCGAACCGGGTCAGCCCCATATAGCAATCAGCCCCAGCATTTT.

The V and J genes are TRBV20-1 and TRBJ2-5; no firm D call. This CDR3 comprises 14 residues. Per the germline V gene, CDR1 is DFQATT and CDR2 is SNEGSKA (reference sequence). V dropped 3 bases and J dropped 5 bases, with 16 bases sitting between them. Written as DNA, the CDR3 is TGCAGTGCTAGTCGTTGGTGGCCTGGGGAGACCCAGTACTTC. This codes for CSASRWWPGETQYF.

V is TRBV6-5 and J is TRBJ1-1; possible D gene TRBD1, 5 bases. Trimming took off 6 bases at V and 3 bases at J, with 14 bases between the two ends. CDR3 length equals 14 residues. From germline, CDR1 is MNHEY and CDR2 SVGAGI. This CDR3 is CASRSWQGDTEAFF. The CDR3 DNA sequence: TGTGCCAGCAGGTCGTGGCAGGGCGACACTGAAGCTTTCTTT.

This chain links TRBV3-1 (or the pseudogene TRBV3-2) with TRBJ1-1, with D hard to call. The CDR3 extends over 13 amino acids. Germline assignment: CDR1 LGHDT and CDR2 YNNKEL (reference sequence). Trimming shortened V by 1 base and J by 5 bases, and 8 bases separated the two germline ends. This CDR3 reads CASSQARVTEAFF. CDR3 DNA sequence: TGTGCCAGCAGCCAAGCGCGGGTTACTGAAGCTTTCTTT.

The V call is TRBV29-1, the J call TRBJ2-1; 12 bases are a match to TRBD2. CDR1 and CDR2 from the germline V gene are SQVTM and ANQGSEA. V lost 5 bases and J lost 8; bases outside the gene matches: 10. CDR3 length: 15 residues. The CDR3: CSVSTSGGYGDEQFF. The CDR3 DNA sequence: TGCAGCGTTTCGACTAGCGGGGGTTATGGGGATGAGCAGTTCTTC.

The chain recombines TRBV7-7 with TRBJ2-5, with TRBD1 matching over 7 bases. This CDR3 is built from 15 residues. In germline, CDR1 is SSHAT, CDR2 FNYEAQ (reference sequence). Germline trimming cut 4 bases from V and 1 base from J; bases unmatched to any gene: 6. CDR3 loop: CASSSLTGSQETQYF. The CDR3 DNA follows: TGTGCCAGCAGCTCATTGACAGGGTCCCAAGAGACCCAGTACTTC.

In the case of this clone: The same CDR3 can be traced to other DNA sequences in this sample. This chain uses TRBV10-2 with TRBJ2-2; D is ambiguous. Per the germline V gene, CDR1 is WSHSY and CDR2 is SAAADI. The CDR3 consists of 15 residues. Trimming took 11 bases from V and 6 from J, leaving 22 bases between them. CDR3: CAANLGSLNAGELFF. The CDR3 DNA sequence: TGCGCCGCCAACCTAGGGTCTCTTAACGCCGGGGAGCTGTTTTTT.

This clone was recorded a few times. The J gene is TRBJ2-2, the V gene TRBV25-1, with 9 bases fitting TRBD1. The V gene end was trimmed by 4 bases and the J gene end by 1 base; junction bases not matched to a gene: 4. CDR3 length equals 16 residues. From germline, CDR1 is MGHDK and CDR2 SYGVNS. The CDR3 protein is CASSGEGQGNTGELFF. CDR3 DNA: TGTGCCAGCAGTGGAGAGGGACAGGGGAACACCGGGGAGCTGTTTTTT.

This clone was detected a few times. The chain recombines TRBV11-2 with TRBJ1-1, with TRBD1 matching over 7 bases. The germline CDR1 and CDR2 sequences are SGHAT and FQNNGV. Trimming took 0 bases from V and 10 from J; bases not matched to a gene: 8. The CDR3 runs 14 residues. The CDR3 loop is CASSLDSGTALAFF. The CDR3 DNA sequence: TGTGCCAGCAGCTTAGATTCCGGGACAGCGTTAGCTTTCTTT.

This chain connects TRBV7-2 to TRBJ1-5; D call uncertain. Trimming stripped 5 bases from V and 2 bases from J, with 4 bases between. Germline V CDR1 and CDR2: SGHTA, FQGNSA. The CDR3 spans 12 residues. The CDR3 DNA is TGTGCCAGCAGCCTAGGCAATCAGCCCCAGCATTTT. Its protein product is CASSLGNQPQHF.

This chain connects TRBV5-4 to TRBJ1-6; D possibly corresponds to TRBD1 (5 bases). Between the trimmed V and J ends, which lost 3 bases and 5 bases, there was a span of 15 bases. CDR1 is SGHNT, CDR2 YYREEE, per germline (reference sequence). The CDR3 extends over 16 amino acids. The CDR3 DNA reads TGTGCCAGCAGCTCGGGACGAACAGGAAATAATTCACCCCTCCACTTT. Translated, it gives CASSSGRTGNNSPLHF.

This chain links TRBV5-1 with TRBJ2-3, with D perhaps matching TRBD1 (6 bases). Germline V gives CDR1 SGHRS, CDR2 YFSETQ. V shed 4 bases and J shed 2 bases, with 8 bases lying between them. The CDR3 loop spans 13 amino acids. CDR3 protein: CASSRTDTDTQYF. CDR3 DNA: TGCGCCAGCAGCCGGACAGACACAGATACGCAGTATTTT. Full variable domain (missing parts from reference TRBV5-1 and TRBJ2-3): KAGVTQTPRYLIKTRGQQVTLSCSPISGHRSVSWYQQTPGQGLQFLFEYFSETQRNKGNFPGRFSGRQFSNSRSEMNVSTLELGDSALYLCASSRTDTDTQYFGPGTRLTVL.

The chain carries TRBV30 and TRBJ1-6; 11 bases align to TRBD1. V lost 5 bases and J lost 2; bases outside the gene matches: 5. Germline V CDR1 and CDR2: GTSNPN, SVGIG (reference sequence). The CDR3 runs to 16 residues. Written as DNA, the CDR3 is TGTGCCTGGCGGGACAGGGGGATCCCCTATAATTCACCCCTCCACTTT. It encodes CAWRDRGIPYNSPLHF.

This chain joins TRBV7-3 and TRBJ2-3; D possibly corresponds to TRBD1 (6 bases). In germline, CDR1 is SGHTA, CDR2 FQGTGA. This CDR3 has 14 residues. V was shortened by 3 bases and J by 6 bases, with 13 bases between the two germline ends. CDR3 sequence reads: CASSLLGAGDTQYF. Written as DNA, the CDR3 is TGTGCCAGCAGCTTGCTGGGGGCCGGGGATACGCAGTATTTT.

CDR3 protein: CASSSGAQIYNSPLHF. The CDR3 DNA is TGTGCCAGCAGCTCCGGGGCCCAGATATATAATTCACCCCTCCACTTT. This chain connects TRBV9 to TRBJ1-6; D might be TRBD1 (5 bases). Trimming removed 4 bases at V and 4 bases at J, with 15 bases between. Germline loops: CDR1 SGDLS, CDR2 YYNGEE. This CDR3 region has 16 residues.